Shown below are 19 T cell receptor beta chains from a single sample sequenced in a study of CD8 T cells in Susac syndrome. RNA amounts of roughly 0.5 to 1 ug underwent reverse transcription with random hexamers. One entry per CDR3 protein, called by TCRdb with MiXCR from the immunoSEQ multiplex PCR reads. The sample has approximately 270,000 distinct CDR3 sequences, just over 90% seen once. Sequencing was carried out using CD4+ T cells from PBMCs. All receptors derive from a human donor with multiple sclerosis.

The chain employs TRBV5-4 and TRBJ2-5; TRBD1 might be the D (6 bases). V was clipped by 3 bases and J by 4 bases, with 22 bases between them. There are 17 residues in the CDR3. CDR1 and CDR2 from the germline V gene are SGHNT and YYREEE (reference sequence). The CDR3 region has the DNA TGTGCCAGCAGCTCCCCTCGGGCGATGGGGGCGGGAGAGACCCAGTACTTC. This gives the protein CASSSPRAMGAGETQYF.

In this sample, this clonotype turned up once. The chain combines TRBV5-6 with TRBJ2-3, with 7 bases identical to TRBD1. Germline loops: CDR1 SGHDT, CDR2 YYEEEE. This CDR3 has 16 residues. V lost 2 bases and J lost 0; bases outside the gene matches: 6. CDR3 DNA: TGTGCCAGCAGCTTCGGGACAGCTTCTAGCACAGATACGCAGTATTTT. Translation gives CASSFGTASSTDTQYF.

The V call is TRBV4-1, the J call TRBJ1-4, with 8 positions matching TRBD1. Trimming took 4 bases from V and 7 from J; bases not matched to a gene: 5. The germline gives CDR1 MGHRA, CDR2 YSYEKL. The CDR3 contains 14 residues. CDR3: CASSRDRLAEKLFF. The CDR3 DNA sequence: TGCGCCAGCAGCCGGGACAGGTTGGCTGAAAAACTGTTTTTT.

The chain uses TRBV3-1 and TRBJ2-5; 10 bases map to TRBD1. J lost 5 bases, V lost 4 bases, and 10 bases had no gene match. The germline V gene has CDR1 LGHDT and CDR2 YNNKEL (reference sequence). The CDR3 consists of 16 residues. The CDR3 region has the DNA TGTGCCAGCAGCCTCATCGGACAGGGGGGTTCGGAGACCCAGTACTTC. It specifies CASSLIGQGGSETQYF.

The chain combines TRBV19 with TRBJ1-3; no firm D call. The V end was cut by 7 bases, the J end by 3 bases, with 7 bases between. Germline V gene sequence: CDR1 LNHDA, CDR2 SQIVND (reference sequence). The length of the CDR3 is 12 residues. CDR3: CASMGDGNTIYF. CDR3 bases: TGTGCCAGTATGGGTGATGGAAACACCATATATTTT.

This chain uses TRBV5-1 with TRBJ1-4; D is unclear. This CDR3 region has 12 residues. V dropped 2 bases and J dropped 12 bases, with 11 bases sitting between them. Germline CDR1 and CDR2: SGHRS and YFSETQ. The CDR3 loop is CASSFTGGELFF. DNA of the CDR3: TGCGCCAGCAGCTTTACGGGCGGGGAACTGTTTTTT. The variable domain in full, completed from reference TRBV5-1 and TRBJ1-4, reads KAGVTQTPRYLIKTRGQQVTLSCSPISGHRSVSWYQQTPGQGLQFLFEYFSETQRNKGNFPGRFSGRQFSNSRSEMNVSTLELGDSALYLCASSFTGGELFFGSGTQLSVL.

The rearrangement joins TRBV18 to TRBJ2-6, with TRBD1 identical over 7 bases. The CDR3 has 19 residues. Per the germline V gene, CDR1 is KGHSH and CDR2 is LQKENI. Trimming took 3 bases from V and 4 from J; bases not matched to a gene: 15. In nucleotides, the CDR3 is TGTGCCAGCTCACCCCTAGGGGACAGCGCGCTGCGGGGGGCCAACGTCCTGACTTTC. This sequence encodes CASSPLGDSALRGANVLTF. Together with reference TRBV18 and TRBJ2-6, the CDR3 gives the full variable domain: NAGVMQNPRHLVRRRGQEARLRCSPMKGHSHVYWYRQLPEEGLKFMVYLQKENIIDESGMPKERFSAEFPKEGPSILRIQQVVRGDSAAYFCASSPLGDSALRGANVLTFGAGSRLTVL.

The chain carries TRBV19 and TRBJ2-5; D is unresolved. Germline values: CDR1 LNHDA, CDR2 SQIVND (reference sequence). This CDR3 comprises 14 residues. V was cut by 5 bases and J by 3 bases, with 13 bases left in between. The CDR3 DNA follows: TGTGCCAGTAGTTCCCTCAGCAGCGAAGAGACCCAGTACTTC. Amino acids: CASSSLSSEETQYF.

The chain employs TRBV2 and TRBJ1-5, with TRBD1 as a possible D gene (5 bases). V lost 9 bases to trimming and J lost 3 bases, with 15 bases between them. This CDR3 spans 14 amino acids. The germline V gene has CDR1 SNHLY and CDR2 FYNNEI. The CDR3 loop reads CASRQNTNNQPQHF. The CDR3, as DNA: TGTGCCAGTAGACAGAATACAAACAATCAGCCCCAGCATTTT.

This clonotype was detected only once. This sequence joins TRBV6-2 or TRBV6-3 and TRBJ1-3; D not resolved. Trimming took off 6 bases at V and 2 bases at J, with 14 bases between the two ends. Germline CDR1 MNHEY, CDR2 SVGEGT. This CDR3 is 15 amino acids long. The CDR3 DNA reads TGTGCCAGCAGACCCAGCGGGGTCCCTGGAAACACCATATATTTT. Its protein is CASRPSGVPGNTIYF.

The V and J genes are TRBV7-2 and TRBJ2-3; D uncertain. The V gene lost 4 bases and the J gene lost 6 bases, with 17 bases spanning the gap. The length of the CDR3 is 15 residues. CDR1 is SGHTA, CDR2 FQGNSA, per germline. CDR3 in DNA: TGTGCCAGCAGCTACCGGGTGAGCGATGCGGATACGCAGTATTTT. This sequence encodes CASSYRVSDADTQYF.

The chain is built from TRBV13 and TRBJ2-2, with D possibly TRBD2 on 5 matching bases. Trimming cost V 4 bases and J 7 bases, with 10 bases left between them. The germline V gene encodes CDR1 PRHDT and CDR2 FYEKMQ (reference sequence). This CDR3 has 13 residues. In DNA form, the CDR3 reads TGTGCCAGCAGCTCAGTCGCGGGCGGGGAGCTGTTTTTT. Protein: CASSSVAGGELFF.

This clonotype was seen a handful of times. The chain recombines TRBV20-1 with TRBJ2-1; TRBD2 might be the D (6 bases). Germline-derived CDR1 and CDR2 are DFQATT and SNEGSKA (reference sequence). CDR3 length: 14 residues. V was pared by 2 bases and J by 2 bases, with 10 bases between. CDR3 in amino acids: CSARSGGAYNEQFF. The CDR3 DNA sequence: TGCAGTGCTAGATCCGGGGGTGCCTACAATGAGCAGTTCTTC.

This clonotype was seen only a few times. The chain carries TRBV3-1 and TRBJ2-7, with TRBD1 identical over 7 bases. The CDR3 totals 14 residues. Germline CDR1 reads LGHDT; CDR2 reads YNNKEL (reference sequence). V was clipped by 4 bases and J by 4 bases; unmatched bases: 7. This CDR3 is CASSPRTGPYEQYF. The CDR3 nucleotides read TGTGCCAGCAGCCCTCGGACAGGACCTTACGAGCAGTACTTC.

The chain is built from TRBV20-1 and TRBJ1-1, with D tentatively TRBD1 (6 bases). Germline V gives CDR1 DFQATT, CDR2 SNEGSKA (reference sequence). The CDR3 spans 13 residues. Deletions cut 4 bases from V and 4 bases from J, with 13 bases between. The CDR3 region has the DNA TGCAGTGCTATACGGTTGGACAGCACTGAAGCTTTCTTT. Amino acid sequence: CSAIRLDSTEAFF.

The chain couples TRBV19 to TRBJ2-2; TRBD2 is a possible D gene (5 bases). CDR3 size: 15 residues. Germline CDR1 is LNHDA and CDR2 is SQIVND (reference sequence). Trimming removed 5 bases at V and 0 bases at J, with 10 bases between. For the CDR3, the DNA is TGTGCCAGTAGTCCTCAGAGGGCGAACACCGGGGAGCTGTTTTTT. Amino acids: CASSPQRANTGELFF.

The chain uses TRBV27 and TRBJ2-6, with 7 positions matching TRBD2. The CDR3 is 15 amino acids. V dropped 5 bases and J dropped 4; count of bases not matched to a gene: 5. Germline V gene lookup returns CDR1 MNHEY and CDR2 SMNVEV (reference sequence). DNA of the CDR3: TGTGCCAGCAGTCACTATAGCGGGGGGGCCAACGTCCTGACTTTC. It translates to CASSHYSGGANVLTF.

The chain is built from TRBV5-6 and TRBJ2-2; 12 positions agree with TRBD2. This CDR3 region has 20 residues. Germline CDR1 and CDR2: SGHDT and YYEEEE. V lost 4 bases, J lost 0 bases, and 13 bases stayed unmatched. CDR3 loop: CASSHISGLAGGSNTGELFF. CDR3 nucleotide sequence: TGTGCCAGCAGCCACATATCGGGACTAGCGGGTGGGTCGAACACCGGGGAGCTGTTTTTT.

The CDR3 DNA reads TGCGCCAGCAGCCTAGCAGGCGACGGAGAGACCCAGTACTTC. Protein sequence: CASSLAGDGETQYF. The V and J genes are TRBV5-1 and TRBJ2-5; perhaps TRBD2 as D (5 bases). This CDR3 has 14 amino acids. Trimming left V 4 bases short and J 4 bases short, with 14 bases between. Germline-derived CDR1 and CDR2 are SGHRS and YFSETQ.